These T cell receptor beta chains were read from a single sample in a study of monozygotic twins with inflammatory bowel disease. TCRdb processed the 5' RACE reads again and assigns one entry to each CDR3 protein, with no DNA. This sample carries 150,000 or so distinct CDR3 sequences, with about 1.2% going to the ten biggest clones. The specimen sequenced was blood. These receptors came from a human donor with ulcerative colitis or Crohn's disease, or a healthy co-twin of an affected twin (not recorded which). Both conserved end residues are part of each CDR3. Each record gives: V gene, J gene, CDR3 protein.

V gene: TRBV10-3; J gene: TRBJ2-5; CDR3 protein: CAIRDQETQYF
V gene: TRBV20-1; J gene: TRBJ2-7; CDR3 protein: CSARVRAGVDEQYF
V gene: TRBV6-2/TRBV6-3; J gene: TRBJ1-2; CDR3 protein: CASSYPDRNYGYTF
V gene: TRBV11-3; J gene: TRBJ2-1; CDR3 protein: CASSFEGASDEQFF
V gene: TRBV20-1; J gene: TRBJ1-1; CDR3 protein: CSARGGDTLNTEAFF
V gene: TRBV4-2; J gene: TRBJ2-1; CDR3 protein: CASSQDGLGDNEQFF
V gene: TRBV11-2; J gene: TRBJ2-3; CDR3 protein: CASSLVGDRVGTDTQYF
V gene: TRBV19; J gene: TRBJ2-1; CDR3 protein: CASSTIRRFVGQGFSRLFDEQFF
V gene: TRBV6-1; J gene: TRBJ1-3; CDR3 protein: CASSDREFSGNTIYF
V gene: TRBV24-1; J gene: TRBJ2-7; CDR3 protein: CATSDHIGTSGSYEQYF
V gene: TRBV7-3; J gene: TRBJ1-1; CDR3 protein: CASSLIPQSQGKNTEAFF
V gene: TRBV29-1; J gene: TRBJ1-2; CDR3 protein: CSVEEELKGAAYGYTF
V gene: TRBV12-3/TRBV12-4; J gene: TRBJ2-2; CDR3 protein: CASSFGLASGELFF
V gene: TRBV7-6; J gene: TRBJ2-3; CDR3 protein: CASSLVTRDPTDTQYF
V gene: TRBV5-1; J gene: TRBJ2-1; CDR3 protein: CASSPKTNAELAASSYNEQFF
V gene: TRBV12-3/TRBV12-4; J gene: TRBJ1-5; CDR3 protein: CASGTGQSVQPQHF
V gene: TRBV27; J gene: TRBJ1-5; CDR3 protein: CASSLSEGVRPQHF
V gene: TRBV6-1; J gene: TRBJ2-1; CDR3 protein: CASSKGTVVSYNDQFF
V gene: TRBV6-5; J gene: TRBJ2-3; CDR3 protein: CASSYSRGGSADTQYF